Presented here are 26 T cell receptor beta chains from one specimen sequenced in a study of human T cells and chemical hapten exposure. Time point reported: patch test 3, about 24 weeks after DPC sensitization. The treatment: therapeutic diphenylcyclopropenone sensitization with weekly scalp DPC. TCRdb recomputed calls from the RACE reads with MiXCR, one row per CDR3 protein. The sample carries tens of thousands of distinct CDR3 sequences, approximately 11% recorded once. The sample was whole blood, taken in connection with sensitization to the hapten diphenylcyclopropenone (DPC). Receptor source: a woman in her twenties or thirties with alopecia areata. Some clones in this sample may be carry-over from other donors' samples.

This clonotype was recorded at least ten times. The CDR3 sequence: CASSLEAATNEKLFF. DNA of the CDR3: TGTGCCAGCAGCTTAGAGGCTGCAACTAATGAAAAACTGTTTTTT. This chain connects TRBV7-8 to TRBJ1-4; D ambiguous. Trimming shortened V by 1 base and J by 0 bases, and 6 bases separated the two germline ends. This CDR3 region has 15 residues. The V gene's germline CDR1 is SGHVS and CDR2 FQNEAQ. Drawing the rest from reference TRBV7-8 and TRBJ1-4, the complete variable domain is GAGVSQSPRYKVAKRGQDVALRCDPISGHVSLFWYQQALGQGPEFLTYFQNEAQLDKSGLPSDRFFAERPEGSVSTLKIQRTQQEDSAVYLCASSLEAATNEKLFFGSGTQLSVL.

This clonotype was detected many times. This chain connects TRBV12-3 or TRBV12-4 to TRBJ1-1; D unresolved. Trimming took 4 bases from V and 0 from J, leaving 9 bases between them. This CDR3 contains 14 residues. The CDR3 coding sequence is TGTGCCAGCAGTTACTTACTCATGAACACTGAAGCTTTCTTT. Its translation is CASSYLLMNTEAFF.

The chain recombines TRBV3-1 with TRBJ2-1, with 8 bases that match TRBD2. V dropped 0 bases and J dropped 0; count of bases not matched to a gene: 1. This CDR3 is built from 16 residues. In germline, CDR1 is LGHDT, CDR2 YNNKEL (reference sequence). The CDR3 protein is CASSQELAGSYNEQFF. CDR3 DNA sequence: TGTGCCAGCAGCCAAGAGCTAGCGGGCTCCTACAATGAGCAGTTCTTC.

This rearrangement joins TRBV5-1 to TRBJ2-3; D unresolved. Germline lookup yields CDR1 SGHRS and CDR2 YFSETQ. Trimming shortened V by 1 base and J by 0 bases, and 9 bases separated the two germline ends. The CDR3 loop spans 15 amino acids. CDR3 amino acids: CASSLSGQSTDTQYF. The DNA for the CDR3 is TGCGCCAGCAGCTTGAGTGGGCAGAGCACAGATACGCAGTATTTT.

This clonotype was counted ten times or more. This chain joins TRBV3-1 and TRBJ2-7; 10 nucleotides line up with TRBD2. The CDR3 has 16 amino acids. The germline CDR1 and CDR2 sequences are LGHDT and YNNKEL (reference sequence). V was pared by 0 bases and J by 2 bases, with 4 bases of the junction left unmatched. The CDR3 sequence is CASSQDRLAGAYEQYF. The CDR3 DNA sequence: TGTGCCAGCAGCCAAGATAGGCTAGCGGGAGCCTACGAGCAGTACTTC.

This clonotype was seen at least ten times. The CDR3 DNA reads TGTGCCAGCAGCCACCGGGACACTGAAGCTTTCTTT. This translates into CASSHRDTEAFF. The chain links TRBV13 to TRBJ1-1; no firm D call. The V and J ends lost 5 bases and 3 bases respectively, with 7 bases between them. CDR3 length: 12 amino acids. CDR1 is PRHDT and CDR2 is FYEKMQ in the germline V gene (reference sequence).

This clonotype showed up just a few times. The genes are TRBV7-2 and TRBJ2-1, with 9 bases identical to TRBD1. Per germline, CDR1 SGHTA and CDR2 FQGNSA. The junction had 5 bases not matched to a gene; V was cut back by 2 bases and J by 6 bases. The CDR3 has 15 amino acids. CDR3 nucleotides: TGTGCCAGCAGCTTATCGGGACAGGGCATCAATGAGCAGTTCTTC. Encoded protein: CASSLSGQGINEQFF.

This clonotype showed up just a few times. This chain joins TRBV18 and TRBJ2-3; unclear D gene. The CDR3 runs to 14 residues. CDR1 and CDR2 from the germline V gene are KGHSH and LQKENI. V lost 3 bases to trimming and J lost 2 bases, with 9 bases between them. The chain's CDR3 is CASSPWATTDTQYF. The CDR3 DNA follows: TGTGCCAGCTCACCTTGGGCCACCACAGATACGCAGTATTTT.

Many counts were recorded for this clonotype. J is TRBJ1-6 and V is TRBV6-1, with 9 nucleotides matching TRBD1. The germline V gene has CDR1 MNHNS and CDR2 SASEGT. The V and J ends lost 2 bases and 6 bases, in that order; junction bases with no gene match: 5. This CDR3 is built from 16 residues. CDR3 sequence reads: CASSERGTGTNSPLHF. DNA for the CDR3: TGTGCCAGCAGTGAACGAGGGACAGGGACTAATTCACCCCTCCACTTT.

This clonotype was seen repeatedly, ten times or more. The J gene is TRBJ1-1, the V gene TRBV30, with 8 bases that match TRBD1. This CDR3 has 12 amino acids. From germline, CDR1 is GTSNPN and CDR2 SVGIG (reference sequence). The ends lost 3 bases at V and 7 bases at J; junction bases unmatched: 4. This chain's CDR3 is CAWRRQGLEAFF. The CDR3 DNA is TGTGCCTGGAGGAGACAGGGGCTTGAAGCTTTCTTT.

The table lists this clonotype with a few counts. This chain links TRBV30 with TRBJ1-4, with TRBD1 identical over 8 bases. Germline-derived CDR1 and CDR2 are GTSNPN and SVGIG (reference sequence). Losses at the gene ends were 3 bases for V and 8 bases for J; bases not matched to a gene: 8. This CDR3 is 14 amino acids long. The CDR3 here is CAWRETGEWEKLFF. The CDR3 DNA is TGTGCCTGGAGGGAGACAGGGGAATGGGAAAAACTGTTTTTT.

In its sample, this clonotype was seen many times. V gene TRBV20-1 combines with J gene TRBJ1-4; weak D call: TRBD1 (5 bases). The CDR3 has 16 amino acids. V lost 1 base and J lost 8, with 20 bases in between. In germline, CDR1 is DFQATT, CDR2 SNEGSKA (reference sequence). The CDR3 is CSARVRVPEGREKLFF. CDR3 sequence (DNA): TGCAGTGCTAGAGTCCGGGTCCCAGAGGGGCGGGAAAAACTGTTTTTT.

This clonotype has at least ten counts. V and J are TRBV29-1 and TRBJ1-5; D unclear. The CDR3 extends over 14 amino acids. Germline-derived CDR1 and CDR2 are SQVTM and ANQGSEA. V was pared by 3 bases and J by 2 bases, with 11 bases between. The CDR3 loop is CSVDTGDGNQPQHF. The CDR3 coding sequence is TGCAGCGTTGACACGGGAGACGGCAATCAGCCCCAGCATTTT.

This clonotype was seen ten or more times. The chain employs TRBV29-1 and TRBJ2-5; D not resolved. The CDR3 is made up of 10 amino acids. From germline, CDR1 is SQVTM and CDR2 ANQGSEA. V lost 6 bases, J lost 5 bases, and 7 bases lay in between. The CDR3 region is CSVVFETQYF. CDR3 bases: TGCAGCGTCGTTTTCGAGACCCAGTACTTC.

V and J are TRBV7-8 and TRBJ2-5, with 10 positions matching TRBD2. The ends lost 5 bases at V and 1 base at J; junction bases unmatched: 7. This CDR3 is built from 16 residues. Germline V CDR1 and CDR2: SGHVS, FQNEAQ. This CDR3 is CASSNKGLAVQETQYF. Written as DNA, the CDR3 is TGTGCCAGCAGCAACAAAGGACTAGCGGTCCAAGAGACCCAGTACTTC. The entire variable domain, with the rest obtained from reference TRBV7-8 and TRBJ2-5, is as follows: GAGVSQSPRYKVAKRGQDVALRCDPISGHVSLFWYQQALGQGPEFLTYFQNEAQLDKSGLPSDRFFAERPEGSVSTLKIQRTQQEDSAVYLCASSNKGLAVQETQYFGPGTRLLVL.

V is TRBV6-6 and J is TRBJ2-1; TRBD1 might be the D (5 bases). Trimming removed 2 bases from V and 5 bases from J, with 16 bases in between. This CDR3 has 16 residues. Germline V gene data show CDR1 as MNHNY and CDR2 as SVGAGI (reference sequence). CDR3 bases: TGTGCCAGCAGTTACCGCCAAGGGGCCTTTCACAATGAGCAGTTCTTC. Translating gives CASSYRQGAFHNEQFF.

This clonotype was seen ten or more times. This chain joins TRBV6-1 and TRBJ2-7; D may be TRBD1 or TRBD2 (5 bases each). CDR1 is MNHNS, CDR2 SASEGT, per germline. The V gene lost 3 bases and the J gene lost 0 bases, with 12 bases spanning the gap. The CDR3 is 15 amino acids. The CDR3 region is CASSDAGTVSYEQYV. CDR3 sequence (DNA): TGTGCCAGCAGTGACGCCGGGACCGTCTCCTACGAGCAGTACGTC.

This clonotype was found a few times. The rearrangement links TRBV6-5 to TRBJ2-1; D unclear. Trimming removed 2 bases at V and 6 bases at J, with 5 bases between. CDR1 and CDR2 (germline): MNHEY, SVGAGI. The CDR3 runs 12 residues. The CDR3 DNA is TGTGCCAGCAGTTACGCAGGCAATGAGCAGTTCTTC. This translates into CASSYAGNEQFF.

A remark on this clonotype: It may be a read error: a sequence one base away is much more abundant. V is TRBV7-2 and J is TRBJ2-6, with D possibly being TRBD1 or TRBD2 (5 bases each). The CDR3 covers 17 residues. The germline V gene encodes CDR1 SGHTA and CDR2 FQGNSA. The CDR3 is CASSFGDPSSGANILTF. The DNA of the CDR3 is TGTGCCAGCAGCTTTGGGGACCCCAGCTCTGGGGCCAACATCCTGACTTTC.

This clonotype came up a few times. The chain recombines TRBV12-3 or TRBV12-4 with TRBJ2-1; no clear D gene. Trimming left V 3 bases short and J 5 bases short, with 8 bases between. The CDR3 length is 13 residues. The CDR3 loop is CASSFGLDNEQFF. Written as DNA, the CDR3 is TGTGCCAGCAGTTTTGGCTTAGACAATGAGCAGTTCTTC.

At least ten counts were recorded for this clonotype. The DNA for the CDR3 is TGCGCCAGCAGCCCGACGACAGGGGGCGTCTACAATGAGCAGTTCTTC. Translating gives CASSPTTGGVYNEQFF. The chain carries TRBV5-1 and TRBJ2-1; TRBD1 agrees at 10 bases. Germline loops: CDR1 SGHRS, CDR2 YFSETQ. The CDR3 sequence is 16 residues long. V lost 4 bases and J lost 3; bases outside the gene matches: 7.

This clonotype has a handful of counts. The rearrangement links TRBV28 to TRBJ2-5; D gene ambiguous. The germline V gene has CDR1 MDHEN and CDR2 SYDVKM. Trimming shortened V by 2 bases and J by 9 bases, and 13 bases separated the two germline ends. The CDR3 runs to 13 residues. In DNA, the CDR3 is TGTGCCAGCAGTTTAGCCAGCCCCGTCTCCCAGTACTTC. Protein: CASSLASPVSQYF.

The CDR3 sequence: CASSYGEGSEQYF. The CDR3 nucleotides read TGTGCCAGCAGTTACGGCGAGGGAAGCGAGCAGTACTTC. The chain uses TRBV6-2 or TRBV6-3 and TRBJ2-7; D is perhaps TRBD2 (5 bases). From germline, CDR1 is MNHEY and CDR2 SVGEGT. Between the trimmed V and J ends, which lost 2 bases and 6 bases, there was a span of 11 bases. This CDR3 spans 13 amino acids.

This clonotype was observed at least ten times. V is TRBV4-1 and J is TRBJ1-1, with D possibly TRBD1 on 5 matching bases. CDR1 is MGHRA and CDR2 is YSYEKL in the germline V gene. The CDR3 contains 16 residues. Between the trimmed V and J ends, which lost 0 bases and 6 bases, there was a span of 17 bases. CDR3 loop: CASSQEGGLFASEAFF. CDR3 bases: TGCGCCAGCAGCCAAGAGGGGGGTCTCTTCGCCTCTGAAGCTTTCTTT.

This clonotype was recorded at least ten times. The rearrangement links TRBV11-1 to TRBJ2-1; 9 nucleotides agree with TRBD2. Germline V gene data show CDR1 as SGHAT and CDR2 as FQDESV (reference sequence). J lost 9 bases, V lost 1 base, and 7 bases had no gene match. The CDR3 consists of 15 residues. CDR3 in amino acids: CASSLDGSGRIEQFF. CDR3 in DNA: TGTGCCAGCAGCTTAGATGGTAGCGGGAGAATTGAGCAGTTCTTC.

About this clonotype itself: At one boundary the junction diverges from the germline segment, which might be a read error. This sequence joins TRBV28 and TRBJ2-2; either TRBD1 or TRBD2 may fit D (5 bases each). From germline, CDR1 is MDHEN and CDR2 SYDVKM. This CDR3 is 13 amino acids long. CDR3 in DNA: TGTGCCGGCAGGGACGAAAAGGGCGGGGAGCTGTTTTTT. Protein sequence: CAGRDEKGGELFF. Full variable domain (missing parts from reference TRBV28 and TRBJ2-2): DVKVTQSSRYLVKRTGEKVFLECVQDMDHENMFWYRQDPGLGLRLIYFSYDVKMKEKGDIPEGYSVSREKKERFSLILESASTNQTSMYLCAGRDEKGGELFFGEGSRLTVL.